This entry features one T cell receptor (beta chain) sequence. Antigen unknown. The data stem from a study of T cell repertoires in ileal Crohn's disease. Study-wide results and limits: Active smokers at surgery had more clonal expansions than non-smokers. Every patient over 26.8% clonality showed endoscopic recurrence.

This table comes from immunoSEQ multiplex PCR, and its TCRdb copy is limited to in-frame clones, with some not included. Of some 3,100 clones in the sample, around 79% were seen once. As for time point: inflamed ileum from the surgical specimen. The CDR3 has 15 amino acids. In germline, CDR1 is SGHAT, CDR2 FQNNGV. V dropped 5 bases and J dropped 3 bases, with 16 bases sitting between them. The sample was ileal tissue. V usage is TRBV11-2 and J usage is TRBJ1-1; a weak D match, TRBD1 (6 bases). This receptor was identified in an adult with Crohn's disease. In nucleotides, the CDR3 is TGTGCCAGCAGCCTGAGGGGGGGCGCGGACACTGAAGCTTTCTTT. As protein: CASSLRGGADTEAFF. Looking up the rest from reference TRBV11-2 and TRBJ1-1 gives the full variable domain: EAGVAQSPRYKIIEKRQSVAFWCNPISGHATLYWYQQILGQGPKLLIQFQNNGVVDDSQLPKDRFSAERLKGVDSTLKIQPAKLEDSAVYLCASSLRGGADTEAFFGQGTRLTVV.